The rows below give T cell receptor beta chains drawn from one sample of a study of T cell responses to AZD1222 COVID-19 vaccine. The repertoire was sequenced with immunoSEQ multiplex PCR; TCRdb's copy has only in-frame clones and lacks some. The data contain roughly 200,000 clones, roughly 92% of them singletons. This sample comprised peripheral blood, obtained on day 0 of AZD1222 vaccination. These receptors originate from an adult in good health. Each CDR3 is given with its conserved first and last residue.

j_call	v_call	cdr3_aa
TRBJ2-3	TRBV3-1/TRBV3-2	CASSREGTDTQYF
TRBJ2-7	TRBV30	CAWSVGPADSYEQYF
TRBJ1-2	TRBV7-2	CASSLWQTYGYTF
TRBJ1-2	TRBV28	CASSLYGGGAGYTF
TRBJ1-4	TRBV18	CASSPGEKLFF
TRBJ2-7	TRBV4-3	CASSQEGGFDEQYF
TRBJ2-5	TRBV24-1	CATSDFFQGMRKETQYF
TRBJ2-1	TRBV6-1	CASSELSQGLYNEQFF
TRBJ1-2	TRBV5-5	CASSLVTGESGYTF
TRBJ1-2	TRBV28	CASGSGGVYEGYTF
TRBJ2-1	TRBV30	CAWSDNGAGVYNEQFF
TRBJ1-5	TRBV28	CASSPLSAGNQPQHF
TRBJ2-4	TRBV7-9	CASSFGTAPDIQYF
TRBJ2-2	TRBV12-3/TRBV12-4	CASRRNTGELFF
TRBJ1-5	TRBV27	CASTLAQPQHF
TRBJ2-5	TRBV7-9	CASTSLRETQYF
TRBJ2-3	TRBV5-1	CASTPMGDRSDTQYF
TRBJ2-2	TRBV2	CASSPYTGELFF
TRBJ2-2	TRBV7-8	CASSRAPDIPGELFF
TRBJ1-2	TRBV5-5	CASSSGQDYGYTF
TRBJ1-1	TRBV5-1	CASFASGENTEAFF
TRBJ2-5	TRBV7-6	CASSSVRLAGETQYF
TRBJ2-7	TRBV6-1	CASSEARGGSSYEQYF
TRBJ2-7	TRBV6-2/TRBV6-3	CASSRGSSTYEQYF
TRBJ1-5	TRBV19	CASSMPGTINQPQHF